This entry lists 32 T cell receptor beta chains sequenced from one sample in a study of blood T cell repertoires in COVID-19. Here immunoSEQ multiplex PCR was the method, and the copy in TCRdb shows in-frame clones only, minus some. The repertoire consists of approximately 200,000 clones, with roughly four fifths occurring once and the leading ten covering around 7%. The source material was PBMCs or T cells enriched from blood (not recorded which). Receptors were obtained from a man aged 40-50 years who had recovered from COVID-19.

The chain joins TRBV6-5 to TRBJ2-3; the D gene is possibly TRBD2 (5 bases). The CDR3 consists of 13 residues. Germline CDR1 and CDR2: MNHEY and SVGAGI. V was pared by 2 bases and J by 10 bases, with 13 bases between. CDR3 in amino acids: CASSYVRAGAQYF. As DNA, the CDR3 is TGTGCCAGCAGTTACGTAAGGGCCGGGGCGCAGTATTTT.

The rearrangement uses TRBV7-8 and TRBJ2-7, with a possible D match to TRBD2 (6 bases). Trimming pared 3 bases from V and 2 bases from J, leaving 17 bases between. Germline assignment: CDR1 SGHVS and CDR2 FQNEAQ. The CDR3 length is 16 residues. The CDR3 nucleotides are TGTGCCAGCAGCTTTTGTGCCCGGGAGAGGACCTACGAGCAGTACTTC. It codes for CASSFCARERTYEQYF.

This clone has a single count. This chain connects TRBV4-1 to TRBJ2-7; D ambiguous. This CDR3 has 16 residues. The germline CDR1 and CDR2 sequences are MGHRA and YSYEKL. V lost 0 bases and J lost 0, with 12 bases in between. CDR3 loop: CASSQEWAGSSYEQYF. The CDR3 DNA reads TGCGCCAGCAGCCAAGAATGGGCAGGTAGCTCCTACGAGCAGTACTTC.

The chain links TRBV5-1 to TRBJ1-1, with a tentative D call TRBD1 (6 bases). Trimming cost V 4 bases and J 4 bases, with 11 bases left between them. Germline V gene data show CDR1 as SGHRS and CDR2 as YFSETQ. This CDR3 region has 13 residues. DNA for the CDR3: TGCGCCAGCAGCCAGGGGATGGGCACTGAAGCTTTCTTT. Residues: CASSQGMGTEAFF. The full variable domain, in which reference TRBV5-1 and TRBJ1-1 provide the parts outside the CDR3, is KAGVTQTPRYLIKTRGQQVTLSCSPISGHRSVSWYQQTPGQGLQFLFEYFSETQRNKGNFPGRFSGRQFSNSRSEMNVSTLELGDSALYLCASSQGMGTEAFFGQGTRLTVV.

The genes are TRBV18 and TRBJ1-1, with 8 bases that match TRBD1. Trimming removed 0 bases from V and 5 bases from J; junction bases left unmatched: 5. Germline V gene sequence: CDR1 KGHSH, CDR2 LQKENI. The CDR3 loop spans 15 amino acids. This CDR3 is CASSPPGTGWTEAFF. In DNA, the CDR3 is TGTGCCAGCTCACCACCCGGGACAGGTTGGACTGAAGCTTTCTTT.

J is TRBJ1-1 and V is TRBV9; perhaps TRBD1 as D (6 bases). This CDR3 is 14 amino acids long. V was cut by 4 bases and J by 0 bases, with 10 bases left in between. Germline lookup yields CDR1 SGDLS and CDR2 YYNGEE. CDR3 in amino acids: CASSPRTVNTEAFF. The CDR3 bases are TGTGCCAGCAGCCCCAGGACAGTGAACACTGAAGCTTTCTTT.

V usage is TRBV2 and J usage is TRBJ2-3, with 7 bases identical to TRBD2. Germline V gene data show CDR1 as SNHLY and CDR2 as FYNNEI. With 4 bases clipped from V and 2 bases from J, the junction kept 6 bases outside the gene matches. This CDR3 has 15 residues. CDR3 amino acids: CASSGVLAATDTQYF. The DNA of the CDR3 is TGTGCCAGCAGTGGGGTGCTAGCGGCCACAGATACGCAGTATTTT. Looking up the rest from reference TRBV2 and TRBJ2-3 gives the full variable domain: EPEVTQTPSHQVTQMGQEVILRCVPISNHLYFYWYRQILGQKVEFLVSFYNNEISEKSEIFDDQFSVERPDGSNFTLKIRSTKLEDSAMYFCASSGVLAATDTQYFGPGTRLTVL.

The V gene is TRBV5-4, the J gene TRBJ1-2; unclear D gene. Trimming removed 6 bases from V and 6 bases from J, with 15 bases in between. Germline V lookup: CDR1 SGHNT, CDR2 YYREEE (reference sequence). The CDR3 totals 13 residues. CDR3 DNA sequence: TGTGCCAGCACCCCGCCTGATAGCCATGGCTACACCTTC. The encoded protein is CASTPPDSHGYTF.

The CDR3 is CASSKEQVLGAGEQYF. In DNA form, the CDR3 reads TGTGCCAGCAGCAAAGAACAGGTGCTGGGAGCGGGGGAGCAGTACTTC. The chain carries TRBV5-4 and TRBJ2-7, with 7 bases fitting TRBD2. The CDR3 extends over 16 amino acids. CDR1 is SGHNT and CDR2 is YYREEE in the germline V gene (reference sequence). V shed 4 bases and J 7 bases; nucleotides not matched to a gene: 17.

This clone was observed once. The V call is TRBV27, the J call TRBJ1-4; 7 positions match TRBD1. In germline, CDR1 is MNHEY, CDR2 SMNVEV (reference sequence). The CDR3 is 12 amino acids. V trimming: 6 bases; J trimming: 11 bases; junction bases outside the gene matches: 6. As DNA, the CDR3 is TGTGCCAGCAGGGGCTCGACAGGGAAACTGTTTTTT. Its translation is CASRGSTGKLFF.

The rearrangement uses TRBV5-4 and TRBJ2-7; D is unclear. CDR3 length: 15 residues. V lost 0 bases and J lost 1, with 11 bases in between. Germline V gives CDR1 SGHNT, CDR2 YYREEE (reference sequence). The CDR3 DNA follows: TGTGCCAGCAGCTTGGGAGGTACAATTTCCTACGAGCAGTACTTC. It codes for CASSLGGTISYEQYF.

The CDR3 nucleotides are TGTGCCAGCAGCACACCGAACTATGGCTACACCTTC. Translating gives CASSTPNYGYTF. This sequence joins TRBV7-9 and TRBJ1-2, with D hard to call. CDR1 is SEHNR and CDR2 is FQNEAQ in the germline V gene (reference sequence). The CDR3 extends over 12 amino acids. V shed 5 bases and J shed 2 bases, with 6 bases lying between them. The variable domain in full, with the rest retrieved from reference TRBV7-9 and TRBJ1-2, is DTGVSQNPRHKITKRGQNVTFRCDPISEHNRLYWYRQTLGQGPEFLTYFQNEAQLEKSRLLSDRFSAERPKGSFSTLEIQRTEQGDSAMYLCASSTPNYGYTFGSGTRLTVV.

CDR3 residues: CASSLAESSYEQYF. In nucleotides, the CDR3 is TGCGCCAGCAGTCTGGCGGAAAGTTCTTACGAGCAGTACTTC. The chain joins TRBV10-2 to TRBJ2-7; D ambiguous. V was shortened by 5 bases and J by 4 bases, with 15 bases between the two germline ends. The CDR3 contains 14 residues. Germline CDR1 is WSHSY and CDR2 is SAAADI.

A note on this clone: The same CDR3 can be traced to other DNA sequences in this sample. The chain joins TRBV5-6 to TRBJ1-1; 8 bases are shared with TRBD1. The germline V gene has CDR1 SGHDT and CDR2 YYEEEE. The V and J ends lost 0 bases and 4 bases, in that order; junction bases with no gene match: 2. The CDR3 runs 14 residues. The CDR3 coding sequence is TGTGCCAGCAGCTTGGGTACAGGGGGCACTGAAGCTTTCTTT. The encoded protein is CASSLGTGGTEAFF.

This chain links TRBV29-1 with TRBJ1-2, with unresolved D. The CDR3 consists of 11 residues. Trimming removed 6 bases at V and 3 bases at J, with 8 bases between. CDR1 and CDR2 (germline): SQVTM, ANQGSEA. In DNA, the CDR3 is TGCAGCGTCGACGGGGACTATGGCTACACCTTC. Encoded protein: CSVDGDYGYTF.

DNA of the CDR3: TGTGCCAGCAGCTTATCGGGAAACATGAACACTGAAGCTTTCTTT. Amino acid sequence: CASSLSGNMNTEAFF. The chain links TRBV7-9 to TRBJ1-1; no definite D call. Germline V gives CDR1 SEHNR, CDR2 FQNEAQ (reference sequence). Trimming stripped 2 bases from V and 0 bases from J, with 10 bases between. This CDR3 has 15 amino acids.

V and J are TRBV5-4 and TRBJ2-1; TRBD2 matches 7 bases. V lost 0 bases and J lost 2; bases outside the gene matches: 5. CDR1 and CDR2 (germline): SGHNT, YYREEE (reference sequence). The CDR3 is 16 residues long. The DNA of the CDR3 is TGTGCCAGCAGCTTGGGAACGGGGGGAACCTACAATGAGCAGTTCTTC. Its protein product is CASSLGTGGTYNEQFF.

V usage is TRBV29-1 and J usage is TRBJ2-3; TRBD2 is a possible D gene (5 bases). The V and J ends lost 1 base and 6 bases respectively, with 11 bases between them. The V gene's germline CDR1 is SQVTM and CDR2 ANQGSEA. The CDR3 covers 13 residues. The CDR3 bases are TGCAGCGTTGAAGGGCTAGCAGCCGATACGCAGTATTTT. This codes for CSVEGLAADTQYF.

This chain connects TRBV19 to TRBJ1-5; a weak D match, TRBD1 (5 bases). The V gene lost 8 bases and the J gene lost 0 bases, with 11 bases spanning the gap. CDR1 and CDR2 from the germline V gene are LNHDA and SQIVND (reference sequence). The CDR3 consists of 14 residues. The CDR3: CASRGGLSNQPQHF. In DNA form, the CDR3 reads TGTGCCAGTCGGGGGGGACTTAGCAATCAGCCCCAGCATTTT.

This clone has only one observation. The identical CDR3 is also encoded by other nucleotide sequences in the sample. The gene calls are TRBV6-1 and TRBJ1-5, with D tentatively TRBD1 (6 bases). The CDR3 extends over 13 amino acids. Germline-derived CDR1 and CDR2 are MNHNS and SASEGT. Trimming took 3 bases from V and 7 from J, leaving 10 bases between them. CDR3 region: CASSEGAGQPQHF. The CDR3 nucleotides are TGTGCCAGCAGTGAGGGGGCCGGGCAGCCCCAGCATTTT.

This clone has a single count. V gene TRBV25-1 combines with J gene TRBJ2-3; 7 bases line up with TRBD2. Germline values: CDR1 MGHDK, CDR2 SYGVNS. The length of the CDR3 is 16 residues. V was pared by 0 bases and J by 2 bases, with 5 bases of the junction left unmatched. The CDR3 region is CASSEYWEGDTDTQYF. The CDR3 coding sequence is TGTGCCAGCAGTGAATACTGGGAGGGAGACACAGATACGCAGTATTTT. Full variable domain (missing parts from reference TRBV25-1 and TRBJ2-3): EADIYQTPRYLVIGTGKKITLECSQTMGHDKMYWYQQDPGMELHLIHYSYGVNSTEKGDLSSESTVSRIRTEHFPLTLESARPSHTSQYLCASSEYWEGDTDTQYFGPGTRLTVL.

This clone has a handful of counts. The chain has TRBV7-8 and TRBJ2-7, with D possibly TRBD2 on 5 matching bases. Germline CDR1 SGHVS, CDR2 FQNEAQ. The CDR3 loop spans 14 amino acids. Between the trimmed V and J ends, which lost 4 bases and 2 bases, there was a span of 12 bases. In nucleotides, the CDR3 is TGTGCCAGCAGCTCCGGGATCCACACCTACGAGCAGTACTTC. It encodes CASSSGIHTYEQYF.

This clone was detected only a few times. V is TRBV12-3 or TRBV12-4 and J is TRBJ2-5; D remains unclear. Between the trimmed V and J ends, which lost 5 bases and 4 bases, there was a span of 11 bases. CDR3 length equals 13 residues. CDR3 residues: CASSQRSGETQYF. The CDR3 coding sequence is TGTGCCAGCAGTCAGCGTTCGGGAGAGACCCAGTACTTC.

V usage is TRBV19 and J usage is TRBJ1-1, with 8 bases that match TRBD1. The V gene end was trimmed by 3 bases and the J gene end by 6 bases; junction bases not matched to a gene: 6. The CDR3 is 14 residues long. Germline lookup yields CDR1 LNHDA and CDR2 SQIVND (reference sequence). The CDR3 region has the DNA TGTGCCAGTAGTATCACAGGGGGAGGAGCTGAAGCTTTCTTT. Protein sequence: CASSITGGGAEAFF.

The chain combines TRBV30 with TRBJ1-1, with a weak D call TRBD1 (6 bases). V dropped 5 bases and J dropped 1 base, with 14 bases sitting between them. The CDR3 sequence is 14 residues long. Germline V gene sequence: CDR1 GTSNPN, CDR2 SVGIG (reference sequence). The CDR3 bases are TGTGCCTGGGGACCGGGACACTCGAACACTGAAGCTTTCTTT. Its translation: CAWGPGHSNTEAFF.

The chain is built from TRBV5-1 and TRBJ2-7, with 9 positions matching TRBD1. The CDR3 is 13 residues long. CDR1 is SGHRS and CDR2 is YFSETQ in the germline V gene. V dropped 5 bases and J dropped 6; count of bases not matched to a gene: 6. The DNA for the CDR3 is TGCGCCAGCAGTCGGGACAGGGAAGGCGAGCAGTACTTC. Residues: CASSRDREGEQYF. Variable domain in full (rest from reference TRBV5-1 and TRBJ2-7): KAGVTQTPRYLIKTRGQQVTLSCSPISGHRSVSWYQQTPGQGLQFLFEYFSETQRNKGNFPGRFSGRQFSNSRSEMNVSTLELGDSALYLCASSRDREGEQYFGPGTRLTVT.

V usage is TRBV2 and J usage is TRBJ2-7, with a tentative D call TRBD2 (5 bases). Deletions cut 5 bases from V and 2 bases from J, with 16 bases between. Germline V gene lookup returns CDR1 SNHLY and CDR2 FYNNEI. CDR3 length: 15 residues. CDR3 sequence reads: CASSYRMDGTYEQYF. The CDR3 bases are TGTGCCAGCAGTTATCGAATGGACGGGACCTACGAGCAGTACTTC.

This chain links TRBV19 with TRBJ1-4, with 7 bases that match TRBD1. The CDR3 runs to 14 residues. CDR1 is LNHDA, CDR2 SQIVND, per germline (reference sequence). Trimming removed 3 bases from V and 7 bases from J; junction bases left unmatched: 5. The CDR3 DNA reads as TGTGCCAGTAGTATTAAAGGGGGCAGTGAAAAACTGTTTTTT. Residues: CASSIKGGSEKLFF.

The chain uses TRBV4-1 and TRBJ2-6; perhaps TRBD1 as D (6 bases). Germline V gene data show CDR1 as MGHRA and CDR2 as YSYEKL. V lost 4 bases to trimming and J lost 1 base, with 23 bases between them. This CDR3 contains 20 residues. CDR3 coding DNA: TGCGCCAGCAGCCTTTCCCCCGGACAGAGAAGAGGGTCTGGGGCCAACGTCCTGACTTTC. Amino acid sequence: CASSLSPGQRRGSGANVLTF.

V usage is TRBV30 and J usage is TRBJ1-3; a possible D gene is TRBD1 (6 bases). V lost 3 bases and J 9 bases, leaving 18 bases between the germline ends. The germline V gene encodes CDR1 GTSNPN and CDR2 SVGIG (reference sequence). The CDR3 is 14 residues long. CDR3 in DNA: TGTGCCTGGAGCAAGGGGGATACGGTAATCACCATATATTTT. Translated, it gives CAWSKGDTVITIYF.

This clone appeared once. The chain carries TRBV19 and TRBJ2-4; TRBD1 agrees at 9 bases. The CDR3 runs 15 residues. Germline-derived CDR1 and CDR2 are LNHDA and SQIVND (reference sequence). V lost 1 base to trimming and J lost 6 bases; unmatched junction nucleotides: 4. The CDR3 spells CASSIGDRVTNIQYF. The CDR3 DNA reads TGTGCCAGTAGTATAGGGGACAGGGTTACAAACATTCAGTACTTC.

V is TRBV12-3 or TRBV12-4 and J is TRBJ1-1; D is unclear. The CDR3 length is 13 residues. Deletions cut 5 bases from V and 3 bases from J, with 10 bases between. Here the CDR3 DNA reads TGTGCCAGCAGTCGTGATAGCGACACTGAAGCTTTCTTT. Protein: CASSRDSDTEAFF.